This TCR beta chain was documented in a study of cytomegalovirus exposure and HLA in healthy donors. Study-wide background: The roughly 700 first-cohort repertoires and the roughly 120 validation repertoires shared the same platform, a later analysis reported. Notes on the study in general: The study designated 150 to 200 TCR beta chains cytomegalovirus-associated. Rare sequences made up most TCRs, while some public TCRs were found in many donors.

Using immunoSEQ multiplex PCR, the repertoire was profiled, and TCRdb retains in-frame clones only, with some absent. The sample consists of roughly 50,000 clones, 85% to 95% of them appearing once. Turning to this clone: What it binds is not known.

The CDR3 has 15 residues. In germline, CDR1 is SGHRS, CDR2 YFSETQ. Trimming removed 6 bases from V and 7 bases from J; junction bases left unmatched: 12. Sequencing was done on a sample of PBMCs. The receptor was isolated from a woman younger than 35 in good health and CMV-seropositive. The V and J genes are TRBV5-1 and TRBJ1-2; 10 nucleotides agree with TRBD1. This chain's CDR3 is CASTTGGASAGGYTF. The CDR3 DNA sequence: TGCGCCAGCACGACAGGGGGCGCATCAGCCGGTGGCTACACCTTC.